These 2 T cell receptor beta chains originate from one sample sequenced in a study of shared clonotypes between healthy human individuals. Some clones are missing from TCRdb's copy, which holds only in-frame ones; the method was immunoSEQ multiplex PCR. Seen here are some 2.4 million clones, more than 85% observed once, and the top ten hold 0.36%. Material: naive CD4+ T cells from PBMCs. Subset described: CD45RA+ positively selected. These receptors all come from a man aged 18 to 30 in good health. Some clones in this sample may be carry-over from other donors' samples.

The chain combines TRBV5-1 with TRBJ2-1; TRBD2 matches 11 bases. CDR3 length equals 15 residues. Per the germline V gene, CDR1 is SGHRS and CDR2 is YFSETQ. V was pared by 5 bases and J by 6 bases, with 7 bases of the junction left unmatched. The CDR3 protein is CASRTTSGSLNEQFF. As DNA, the CDR3 is TGCGCCAGCAGAACAACTAGCGGGAGTCTCAATGAGCAGTTCTTC. Looking up the rest from reference TRBV5-1 and TRBJ2-1 gives the full variable domain: KAGVTQTPRYLIKTRGQQVTLSCSPISGHRSVSWYQQTPGQGLQFLFEYFSETQRNKGNFPGRFSGRQFSNSRSEMNVSTLELGDSALYLCASRTTSGSLNEQFFGPGTRLTVL.

The chain recombines TRBV10-3 with TRBJ1-1; D not certain. Trimming took 6 bases from V and 6 from J, leaving 8 bases between them. CDR1 ENHRY and CDR2 SYGVKD come from the germline V gene. The CDR3 has 11 residues. CDR3 residues: CAISEGSEAFF. The CDR3 nucleotides read TGTGCCATCAGCGAAGGGTCTGAAGCTTTCTTT.